This TCR beta chain was identified in a study of T-cell reconstitution after alpha-beta-depleted transplantation in children. The study's findings and limits: There were some patients whose high TCRbeta diversity at day 60 came from surviving recipient T cells and thymic progenitors. Several hundred rapidly expanded clones from non-depleted graft cells reportedly supplied alpha-beta T cells about two months post-transplant. It was newly produced T cells that mostly accounted for T-cell counts and diversity one year after transplant.

As concerns this clonotype: Its antigen is still unknown.

Unique molecular identifiers were used to barcode this TCRbeta library. TCRdb reprocessed the PCR reads with MiXCR, giving one entry per CDR3 protein. The sample holds fewer than 750,000 distinct CDR3 sequences, 23% seen once. Trimming removed 8 bases from V and 1 base from J, with 15 bases in between. From germline, CDR1 is MDHEN and CDR2 SYDVKM. This CDR3 is 14 amino acids long. This chain connects TRBV28 to TRBJ2-7; D might be TRBD2 (5 bases). This clonotype was obtained from a boy less than two years old who had a stem cell transplant for acute myeloid leukemia, so the T cells may come from the graft donor. This material consisted of PBMCs, mostly from graft donor cells, taken 360 days after TCRalphabeta/CD19-depleted stem cell transplant. The CDR3, as DNA: TGTGCCAGCTCCATTGCGGGCGGGTCCTACGAGCAGTACGTC. Protein product: CASSIAGGSYEQYV.